These 12 T cell receptor delta chains share one sample of origin, sequenced in a study of Vδ1+ human thymocytes. Extracted RNA was reverse transcribed into cDNA. The CDR3 regions were amplified by multiplex PCR from V-gene primers to a constant-region primer. TCRdb fed the multiplex PCR reads to CATT. In the table there are 80,000 or so delta-chain clones, approximately 30% of which are singletons. General observations from the study: In the thymus, TRG and TRD repertoires looked highly polyclonal with Gaussian CDR3 lengths.

For these receptors, no antigen is known. The sequenced sample was Vdelta1+ gamma-delta thymocytes from the thymus. Subset denoted: FACS-sorted CD3+ TCRalphabeta- TCRVdelta1+ TCRVdelta2- thymocytes. All receptors derive from a boy in the first two years of life who had congenital heart surgery.

The rearrangement uses TRDV1 and TRDJ1; 13 bases line up with TRDD3. The J segment lost 10 bases and the V segment lost 3 bases, leaving 38 bases of the junction unmatched. CDR3 length: 25 residues. The germline CDR1 and CDR2 sequences are TSWWSYY and QGS. CDR3 protein: CALGDSHFLPSFSKVLGDTRSGLIF. CDR3 sequence (DNA): TGTGCTCTTGGGGACTCTCATTTCCTACCCTCTTTTAGTAAGGTACTGGGGGATACGCGATCAGGACTCATCTTT.

The chain employs TRDV1 and TRDJ1; 12 nucleotides align to TRDD3. Germline V gene sequence: CDR1 TSWWSYY, CDR2 QGS. The CDR3 contains 21 residues. Trimming cost V 2 bases and J 2 bases; bases outside gene matches: 18. In DNA, the CDR3 is TGTGCTCTTGGGGAATCAGGTGGGACTTACTGGGGGATACAAAGGACCGATAAACTCATCTTT. Translating it yields CALGESGGTYWGIQRTDKLIF.

This clone was seen only a few times. The chain links TRDV1 to TRDJ1; no firm D call. Germline V gives CDR1 TSWWSYY, CDR2 QGS. The CDR3 is 14 residues long. V was shortened by 3 bases and J by 2 bases, with 10 bases between the two germline ends. Here the CDR3 DNA reads TGTGCTCTTGGGGACTCACGGCGGACCGATAAACTCATCTTT. Amino acid sequence: CALGDSRRTDKLIF.

The rearrangement uses TRDV2 and TRDJ1, with 9 bases fitting TRDD3. The V and J ends lost 0 bases and 4 bases, in that order; junction bases with no gene match: 11. The CDR3 consists of 17 residues. CDR1 GEAIGNYY and CDR2 EKD come from the germline V gene. In DNA form, the CDR3 reads TGTGCCTGTGACACCGGGGACTGGGGGACCGGGGACGATAAACTCATCTTT. This gives the protein CACDTGDWGTGDDKLIF.

The gene calls are TRDV1 and TRDJ1, with 10 bases matching TRDD3. J gave up 8 bases and V 5 bases, and 17 bases lay outside the gene matches. Germline loops: CDR1 TSWWSYY, CDR2 QGS. There are 17 residues in the CDR3. The CDR3 loop is CALGIGLPVYWGMKLIF. The CDR3 DNA follows: TGTGCTCTTGGGATCGGCCTTCCAGTGTACTGGGGGATGAAACTCATCTTT.

With respect to this clone: The sample holds other DNA sequences that translate to the same CDR3. V is TRDV1 and J is TRDJ1; 9 positions match TRDD3. The germline V gene encodes CDR1 TSWWSYY and CDR2 QGS. V trimming: 0 bases; J trimming: 0 bases; junction bases outside the gene matches: 14. The CDR3 spans 20 residues. CDR3: CALGELSAGLGDLYTDKLIF. The CDR3 DNA reads TGTGCTCTTGGGGAACTCAGTGCGGGACTGGGGGACCTATACACCGATAAACTCATCTTT.

The V call is TRDV1, the J call TRDJ1; D ambiguous. Germline lookup yields CDR1 TSWWSYY and CDR2 QGS. Trimming shortened V by 7 bases and J by 0 bases, and 21 bases separated the two germline ends. CDR3 length equals 17 residues. In nucleotides, the CDR3 is TGTGCTCTTGCATTTTGGGTCTGTGGGACCCACACCGATAAACTCATCTTT. Its translation is CALAFWVCGTHTDKLIF.

This clone was counted a few times. The chain combines TRDV1 with TRDJ1, with D perhaps TRDD3 (6 bases). V was pared by 5 bases and J by 2 bases, with 21 bases between. The length of the CDR3 is 17 residues. Germline V CDR1 and CDR2: TSWWSYY, QGS. The CDR3 sequence: CALGFLGGNPVTDKLIF. CDR3 bases: TGTGCTCTTGGGTTTCTAGGGGGGAACCCCGTGACCGATAAACTCATCTTT.

This chain links TRDV1 with TRDJ1; unclear D gene. The CDR3 consists of 20 residues. Trimming removed 9 bases at V and 0 bases at J, with 32 bases between. Germline V gene lookup returns CDR1 TSWWSYY and CDR2 QGS. CDR3 loop: CALTLSNCSTSHMYTDKLIF. The CDR3 coding sequence is TGTGCTCTGACTCTGAGCAACTGTTCCACTAGTCATATGTACACCGATAAACTCATCTTT.

The chain is built from TRDV1 and TRDJ1, with 9 nucleotides matching TRDD3. V lost 7 bases to trimming and J lost 3 bases; unmatched junction nucleotides: 18. The CDR3 extends over 18 amino acids. Germline V gives CDR1 TSWWSYY, CDR2 QGS. CDR3 sequence reads: CALAAPHAYWGKSDKLIF. CDR3 DNA: TGTGCTCTTGCGGCGCCTCACGCCTACTGGGGGAAGTCCGATAAACTCATCTTT.

V is TRDV1 and J is TRDJ1, with 11 bases lining up with TRDD3. V gave up 1 base and J gave up 0 bases; unmatched junction bases: 19. CDR3 length: 22 amino acids. Germline V CDR1 and CDR2: TSWWSYY, QGS. DNA of the CDR3: TGTGCTCTTGGGGAACCACTTCCTACGTATGGGGGATACGGGAGGTACACCGATAAACTCATCTTT. This translates into CALGEPLPTYGGYGRYTDKLIF.

This clone was observed a handful of times. This chain links TRDV1 with TRDJ1, with TRDD3 identical over 11 bases. The V gene end was trimmed by 0 bases and the J gene end by 0 bases; junction bases not matched to a gene: 27. Per the germline V gene, CDR1 is TSWWSYY and CDR2 is QGS. The CDR3 spans 25 residues. CDR3 sequence reads: CALGELIFSNTALVGDTPYTDKLIF. CDR3 sequence (DNA): TGTGCTCTTGGGGAACTAATATTCTCCAACACCGCCCTGGTGGGGGATACGCCGTACACCGATAAACTCATCTTT.